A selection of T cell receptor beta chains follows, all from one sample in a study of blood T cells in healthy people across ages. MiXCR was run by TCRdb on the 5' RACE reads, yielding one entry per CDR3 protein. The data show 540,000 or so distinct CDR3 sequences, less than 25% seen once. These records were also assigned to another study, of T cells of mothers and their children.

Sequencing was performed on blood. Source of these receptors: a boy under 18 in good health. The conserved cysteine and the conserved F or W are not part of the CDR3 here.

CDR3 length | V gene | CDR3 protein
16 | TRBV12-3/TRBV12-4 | ASREPGRISSGANVLT
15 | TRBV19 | ASSTPQASGAYNEQF
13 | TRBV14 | ASSPAGDPTDTQY
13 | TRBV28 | ASSLIGTGYEKLF
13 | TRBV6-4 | ASSAIAGPYNEQF
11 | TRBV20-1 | SARDGGRNEQF
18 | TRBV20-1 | SARDLRDRGRLSSNQPQH
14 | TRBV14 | ASSPYPPGLNEKLF
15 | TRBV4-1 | ASSPRGLSGSYNEQF
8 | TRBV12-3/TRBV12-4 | ASTADTQY
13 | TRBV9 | ASSAERQFQETQY
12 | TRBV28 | ASSSGLGVDTQY
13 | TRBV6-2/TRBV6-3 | ASSPRTLTVLEQY
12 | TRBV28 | ASSRGLGFHEQY
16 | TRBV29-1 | SVEGGELGLATPDTQY
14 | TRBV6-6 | ASSYSMGDMNTEAF
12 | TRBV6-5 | ASRSQGEGETQY
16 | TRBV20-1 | SARDLREGANNRRPQH
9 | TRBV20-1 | SAQGVHEQY
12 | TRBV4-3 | ASSPWTGGYEQY
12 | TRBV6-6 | ASRAGGSTGELF
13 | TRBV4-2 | ASSQEGAVGETQY
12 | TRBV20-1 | SGSRSGRVGELF